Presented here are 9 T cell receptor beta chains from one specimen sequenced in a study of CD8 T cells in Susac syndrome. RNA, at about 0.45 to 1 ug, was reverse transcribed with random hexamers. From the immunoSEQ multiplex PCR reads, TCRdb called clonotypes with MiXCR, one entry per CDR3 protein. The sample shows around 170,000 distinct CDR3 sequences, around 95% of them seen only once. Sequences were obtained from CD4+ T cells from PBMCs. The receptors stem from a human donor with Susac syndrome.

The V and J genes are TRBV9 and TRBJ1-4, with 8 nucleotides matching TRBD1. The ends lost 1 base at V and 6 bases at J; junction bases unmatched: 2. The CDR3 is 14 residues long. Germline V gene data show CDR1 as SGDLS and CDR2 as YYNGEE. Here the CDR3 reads CASSVSTGDEKLFF. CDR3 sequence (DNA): TGTGCCAGCAGCGTATCGACAGGGGATGAAAAACTGTTTTTT.

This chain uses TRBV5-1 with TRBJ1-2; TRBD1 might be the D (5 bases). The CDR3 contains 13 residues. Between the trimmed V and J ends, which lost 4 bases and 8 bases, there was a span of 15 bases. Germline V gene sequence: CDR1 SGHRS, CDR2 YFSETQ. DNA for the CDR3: TGCGCCAGCAGCAGGGACCTTTCCAGGGGCTACACCTTC. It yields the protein CASSRDLSRGYTF.

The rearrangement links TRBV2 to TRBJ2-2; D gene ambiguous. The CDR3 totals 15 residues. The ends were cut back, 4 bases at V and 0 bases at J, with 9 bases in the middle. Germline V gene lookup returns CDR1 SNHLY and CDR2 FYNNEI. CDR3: CASSVESANTGELFF. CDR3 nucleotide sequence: TGTGCCAGCAGTGTTGAAAGCGCGAACACCGGGGAGCTGTTTTTT. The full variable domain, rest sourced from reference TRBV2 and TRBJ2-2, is EPEVTQTPSHQVTQMGQEVILRCVPISNHLYFYWYRQILGQKVEFLVSFYNNEISEKSEIFDDQFSVERPDGSNFTLKIRSTKLEDSAMYFCASSVESANTGELFFGEGSRLTVL.

The CDR3 region is CASTPGSGMVYGYTF. The CDR3 bases are TGTGCCAGCACCCCCGGCTCAGGAATGGTCTATGGCTACACCTTC. V gene TRBV7-2 combines with J gene TRBJ1-2; no firm D call. The V gene's germline CDR1 is SGHTA and CDR2 FQGNSA. CDR3 length: 15 residues. V was trimmed by 7 bases and J by 4 bases, leaving 19 bases between them.

The CDR3 DNA reads as TGTGCCTGGAGTGTATCAGGGGATACGCAGTATTTT. It codes for CAWSVSGDTQYF. J is TRBJ2-3 and V is TRBV30, with D possibly being TRBD1 (5 bases). The CDR3 runs to 12 residues. Germline V lookup: CDR1 GTSNPN, CDR2 SVGIG (reference sequence). V lost 0 bases and J lost 6, with 7 bases in between.

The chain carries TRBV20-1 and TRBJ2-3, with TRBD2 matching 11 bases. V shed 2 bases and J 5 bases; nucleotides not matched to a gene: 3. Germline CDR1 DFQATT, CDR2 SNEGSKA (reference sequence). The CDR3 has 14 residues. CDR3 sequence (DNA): TGCAGTGCTAGACTAGCGGGGGGCGGAGATACGCAGTATTTT. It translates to CSARLAGGGDTQYF.

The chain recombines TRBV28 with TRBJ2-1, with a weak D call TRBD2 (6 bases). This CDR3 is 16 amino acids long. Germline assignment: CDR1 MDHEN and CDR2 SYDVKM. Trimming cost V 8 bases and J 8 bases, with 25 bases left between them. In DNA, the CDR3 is TGTGCCAGCCGCCCGGCAGGGTTGGGTTGGGACTATGAGCAGTTCTTC. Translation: CASRPAGLGWDYEQFF.

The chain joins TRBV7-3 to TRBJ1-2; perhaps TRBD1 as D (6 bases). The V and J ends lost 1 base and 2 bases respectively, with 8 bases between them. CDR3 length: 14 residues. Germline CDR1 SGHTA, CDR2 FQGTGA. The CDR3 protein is CASSLSRGNYGYTF. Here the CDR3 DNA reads TGTGCCAGCAGCTTAAGTAGGGGGAACTATGGCTACACCTTC.

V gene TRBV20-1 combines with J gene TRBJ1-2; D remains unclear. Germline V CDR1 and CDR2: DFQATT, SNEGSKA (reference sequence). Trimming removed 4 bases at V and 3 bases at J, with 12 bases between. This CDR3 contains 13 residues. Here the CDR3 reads CSAILAQHYGYTF. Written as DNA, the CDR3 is TGCAGTGCTATTTTGGCACAGCACTATGGCTACACCTTC.